The clone carrying this TCR beta chain turned up a few times. Its target is not known. The sample belongs to a study of response to subunit inactivated influenza vaccine. The study's findings and limits: Only a handful of new T cells, the authors suggested, are recruited with each seasonal influenza vaccination.

TCRdb independently ran MiXCR on the RT-PCR reads; one entry per CDR3 protein. The table records about 830,000 distinct CDR3 sequences, about 18% of them present only once. This sample comprised PBMCs from blood, obtained around 5 days after vaccination. The receptor's source is a man over 45 who received an inactivated influenza vaccine.

CDR3 DNA: TGCGCCAGCAGCTTGGCCGGACAAAAGAACACTGAAGCTTTCTTT. This codes for CASSLAGQKNTEAFF. The rearrangement links TRBV5-1 to TRBJ1-1, with D tentatively TRBD1 (5 bases). The length of the CDR3 is 15 residues. Germline V lookup: CDR1 SGHRS, CDR2 YFSETQ. The ends were cut back, 0 bases at V and 1 base at J, with 10 bases in the middle.